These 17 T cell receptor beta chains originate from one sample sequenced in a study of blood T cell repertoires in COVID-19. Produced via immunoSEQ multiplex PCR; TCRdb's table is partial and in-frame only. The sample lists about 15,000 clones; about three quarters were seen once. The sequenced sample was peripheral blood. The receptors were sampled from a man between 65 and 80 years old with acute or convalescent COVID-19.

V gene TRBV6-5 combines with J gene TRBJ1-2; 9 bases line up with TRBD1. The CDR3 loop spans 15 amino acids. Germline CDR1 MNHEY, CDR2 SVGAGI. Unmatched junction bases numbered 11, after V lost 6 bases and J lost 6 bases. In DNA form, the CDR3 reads TGTGCCAGCAGAGACACCGCCGGGACAGGGCATGGCTACACCTTC. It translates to CASRDTAGTGHGYTF.

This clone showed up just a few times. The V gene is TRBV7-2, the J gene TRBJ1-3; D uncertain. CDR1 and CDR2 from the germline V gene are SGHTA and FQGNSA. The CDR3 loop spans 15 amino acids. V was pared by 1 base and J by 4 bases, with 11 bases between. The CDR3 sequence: CASSLGRGSGNTIYF. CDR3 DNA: TGTGCCAGCAGCTTAGGCCGGGGTTCAGGAAACACCATATATTTT.

CDR3 nucleotide sequence: TGTGCCAGCAGTCCACAGGGTTACAATGAGCAGTTCTTC. Amino acid sequence: CASSPQGYNEQFF. J is TRBJ2-1 and V is TRBV7-8, with a tentative D call TRBD1 (6 bases). The germline V gene has CDR1 SGHVS and CDR2 FQNEAQ. The V end lost 6 bases, the J end lost 4 bases, and 10 bases lay between the germline ends. The CDR3 sequence is 13 residues long.

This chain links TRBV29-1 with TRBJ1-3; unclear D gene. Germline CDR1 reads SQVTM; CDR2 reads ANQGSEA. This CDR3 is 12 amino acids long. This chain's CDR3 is CGISPEGNTIYF. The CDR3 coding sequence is TGCGGTATAAGCCCTGAAGGAAACACCATATATTTT.

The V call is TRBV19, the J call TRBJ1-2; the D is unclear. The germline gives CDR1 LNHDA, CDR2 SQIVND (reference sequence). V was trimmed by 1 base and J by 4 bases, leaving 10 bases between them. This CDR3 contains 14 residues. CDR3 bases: TGTGCCAGTAGTATAGCCTACGGCGGCTATGGCTACACCTTC. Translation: CASSIAYGGYGYTF.

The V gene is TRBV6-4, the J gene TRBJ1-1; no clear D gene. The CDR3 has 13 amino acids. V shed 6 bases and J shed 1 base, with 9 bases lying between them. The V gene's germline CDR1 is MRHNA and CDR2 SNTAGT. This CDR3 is CASRENGNTEAFF. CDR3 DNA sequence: TGTGCCAGCAGAGAGAACGGGAACACTGAAGCTTTCTTT.

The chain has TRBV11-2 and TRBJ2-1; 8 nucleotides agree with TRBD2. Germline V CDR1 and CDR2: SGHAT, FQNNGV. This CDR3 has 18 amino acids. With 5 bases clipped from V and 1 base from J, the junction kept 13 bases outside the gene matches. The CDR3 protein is CASSPGLLSGTSYNEQFF. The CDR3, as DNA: TGTGCCAGCAGCCCAGGGCTCCTTAGCGGGACATCCTACAATGAGCAGTTCTTC.

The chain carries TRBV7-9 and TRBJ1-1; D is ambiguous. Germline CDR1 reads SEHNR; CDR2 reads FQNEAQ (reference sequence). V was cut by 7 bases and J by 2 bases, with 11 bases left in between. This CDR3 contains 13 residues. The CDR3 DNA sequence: TGTGCCAGCAACCATGGGCCCAACACTGAAGCTTTCTTT. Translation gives CASNHGPNTEAFF. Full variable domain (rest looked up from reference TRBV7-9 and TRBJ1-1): DTGVSQNPRHKITKRGQNVTFRCDPISEHNRLYWYRQTLGQGPEFLTYFQNEAQLEKSRLLSDRFSAERPKGSFSTLEIQRTEQGDSAMYLCASNHGPNTEAFFGQGTRLTVV.

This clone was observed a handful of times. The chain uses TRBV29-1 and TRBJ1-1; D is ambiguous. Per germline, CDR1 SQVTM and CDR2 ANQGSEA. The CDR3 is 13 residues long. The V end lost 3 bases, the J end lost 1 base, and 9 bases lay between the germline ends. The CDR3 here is CSVEWLANTEAFF. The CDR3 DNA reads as TGCAGCGTTGAGTGGCTGGCGAACACTGAAGCTTTCTTT.

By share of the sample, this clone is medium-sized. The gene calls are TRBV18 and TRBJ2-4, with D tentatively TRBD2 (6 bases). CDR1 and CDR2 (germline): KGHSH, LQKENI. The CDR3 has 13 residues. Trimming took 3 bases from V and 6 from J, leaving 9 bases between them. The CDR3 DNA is TGTGCCAGCTCACCCGGAGCGGGAAACATTCAGTACTTC. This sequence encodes CASSPGAGNIQYF.

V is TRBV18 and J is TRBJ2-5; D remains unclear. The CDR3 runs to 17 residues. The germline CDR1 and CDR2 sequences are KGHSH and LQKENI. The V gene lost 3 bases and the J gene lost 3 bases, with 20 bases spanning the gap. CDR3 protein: CASSPPAAVYAKETQYF. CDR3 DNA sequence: TGTGCCAGCTCACCCCCCGCCGCGGTATACGCCAAAGAGACCCAGTACTTC.

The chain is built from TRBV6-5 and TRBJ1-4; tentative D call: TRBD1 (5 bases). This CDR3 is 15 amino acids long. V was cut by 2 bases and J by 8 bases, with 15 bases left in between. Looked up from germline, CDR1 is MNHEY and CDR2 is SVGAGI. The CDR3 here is CASSYAGRREEKLFF. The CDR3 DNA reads TGTGCCAGCAGTTACGCGGGGCGGAGAGAGGAAAAACTGTTTTTT.

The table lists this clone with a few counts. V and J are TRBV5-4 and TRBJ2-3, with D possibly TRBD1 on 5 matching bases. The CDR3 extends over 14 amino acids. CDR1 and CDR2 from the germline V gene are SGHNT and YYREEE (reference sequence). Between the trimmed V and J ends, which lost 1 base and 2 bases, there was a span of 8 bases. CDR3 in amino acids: CASSLRGNTDTQYF. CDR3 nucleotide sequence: TGTGCCAGCAGCTTGAGGGGTAACACAGATACGCAGTATTTT.

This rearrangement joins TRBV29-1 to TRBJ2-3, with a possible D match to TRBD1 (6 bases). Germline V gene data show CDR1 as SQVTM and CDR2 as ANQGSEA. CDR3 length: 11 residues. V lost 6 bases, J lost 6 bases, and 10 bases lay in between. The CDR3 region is CSVDSGDTQYF. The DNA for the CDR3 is TGCAGCGTGGACAGCGGCGATACGCAGTATTTT.

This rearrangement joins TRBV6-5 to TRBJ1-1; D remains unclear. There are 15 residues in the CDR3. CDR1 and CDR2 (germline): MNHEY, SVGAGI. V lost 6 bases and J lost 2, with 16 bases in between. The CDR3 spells CASRPSGGSNTEAFF. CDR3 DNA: TGTGCCAGCAGGCCTTCGGGAGGTTCTAACACTGAAGCTTTCTTT.

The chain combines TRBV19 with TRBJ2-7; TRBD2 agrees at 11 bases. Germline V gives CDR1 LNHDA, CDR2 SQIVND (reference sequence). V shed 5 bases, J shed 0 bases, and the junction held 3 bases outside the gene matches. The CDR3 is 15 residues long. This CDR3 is CASSSGLAVSYEQYF. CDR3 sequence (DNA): TGTGCCAGTAGTTCGGGACTAGCGGTCTCCTACGAGCAGTACTTC.

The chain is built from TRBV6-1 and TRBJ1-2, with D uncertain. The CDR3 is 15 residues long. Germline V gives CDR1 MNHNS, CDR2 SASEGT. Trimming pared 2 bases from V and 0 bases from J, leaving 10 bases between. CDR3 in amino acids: CASSERGVANYGYTF. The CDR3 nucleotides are TGTGCCAGCAGTGAACGCGGCGTAGCTAACTATGGCTACACCTTC.